This T cell receptor (beta chain) was sequenced for a study of vaccination effects on CD4 cells after COVID-19. Study-level information: All participants had two doses of either the BNT162b2 or mRNA-1273 vaccine.

Using immunoSEQ multiplex PCR, the repertoire was profiled, and TCRdb retains in-frame clones only, with some absent. The table has about 24,000 clones, approximately 80% seen once; the top ten hold under 13%. Notes on the study in general: Late after vaccination, infection- and vaccine-induced clones showed marked clonal contraction. After vaccination of healthy people, only 1 of 255 vaccine-induced clones cross-reacted with common cold coronaviruses.

This CDR3 spans 15 amino acids. Trimming removed 7 bases at V and 2 bases at J, with 17 bases between. Germline CDR1 is MNHEY and CDR2 is SVGAGI. ViraFEST expansion of antigen-specific CD4+ T cells with viral peptide pools preceded sequencing. At the end of less than 12 days of culture, CD4+ T cells were isolated. Prior SARS-CoV-2 infection was absent in the vaccine recipients, as shown by negative nucleocapsid antibodies. Fresh IL-2-containing medium replaced half the medium on days 3 and 7. As concerns this clone: Its antigen remains unidentified.

The chain combines TRBV6-5 with TRBJ1-2, with D unresolved. Specimen: CD4+ T cells from PBMCs cultured with HCoV-NL63 spike peptides, collected before COVID-19 vaccination. This sequence was found in a human donor who received a COVID-19 vaccine. CDR3 amino acids: CASIPLVAGNYGYTF. The CDR3 region has the DNA TGTGCCAGCATCCCCCTGGTGGCCGGGAACTATGGCTACACCTTC.